This T cell receptor (beta chain) was captured by sequencing in a study of cytomegalovirus exposure and HLA in healthy donors. Study-wide background: There were some 400 genotyped donors. Of these, about 81% fell in the genetic ancestry cluster associated with self-reported Caucasian donors. Study findings and constraints: TCR beta sequences numbering roughly 18,000 were associated with HLA alleles at 0.05 false discovery rate in a later analysis. From TCR beta sequences, most subjects' HLA-A and HLA-B alleles were reportedly predicted accurately.

From germline, CDR1 is LNHDA and CDR2 SQIVND (reference sequence). Trimming at V came to 7 bases and at J to 7 bases, leaving 8 bases not matched to a gene. The CDR3 consists of 13 residues. The PCR was carried out with 60 Vbeta primers and 13 Jbeta primers. Libraries were prepared by immunoSEQ multiplex PCR; TCRdb keeps only in-frame clonotypes and omits some of them. The sample spans tens of thousands of clones; the ten largest clones claim 1% to 1.5%. The donors gave bone marrow, and they were healthy. As for this clone: The antigen is not known.

The chain recombines TRBV19 with TRBJ1-1, with 8 nucleotides matching TRBD1. The TCR originated in a man under 40 in good health and CMV-seronegative. Material: PBMCs. This chain's CDR3 is CASKKTGGSEAFF. The CDR3 DNA is TGTGCCAGTAAGAAAACAGGGGGGAGTGAAGCTTTCTTT.